The 10 T cell receptor beta chains presented below share a single source sample, sequenced in a study of blood T cell repertoires in COVID-19. Sequenced by immunoSEQ multiplex PCR; TCRdb stores in-frame clones only, minus some. The data hold roughly 280,000 clones, with 75% to 90% observed a single time. Sample: peripheral blood. These receptors were obtained from a man aged 50-59 years with acute or convalescent COVID-19.

V is TRBV30 and J is TRBJ1-3; D remains unclear. Trimming pared 0 bases from V and 5 bases from J, leaving 8 bases between. Germline V gene lookup returns CDR1 GTSNPN and CDR2 SVGIG (reference sequence). The CDR3 sequence is 13 residues long. The CDR3 region is CAWSVGGRNTIYF. CDR3 nucleotides: TGTGCCTGGAGTGTAGGAGGGAGAAACACCATATATTTT.

This clone appeared once. The chain uses TRBV6-5 and TRBJ1-2, with D unresolved. The CDR3 runs to 13 residues. V lost 7 bases and J lost 4, with 13 bases in between. CDR1 and CDR2 from the germline V gene are MNHEY and SVGAGI. CDR3 DNA: TGTGCCAGCATCCGAACGCGGTCCTATGGCTACACCTTC. Translation: CASIRTRSYGYTF.

The chain couples TRBV7-8 to TRBJ1-5; weak D call: TRBD1 (5 bases). The germline V and J ends were trimmed by 5 bases and 6 bases, with 14 bases remaining between them. The CDR3 runs 14 residues. Germline V gives CDR1 SGHVS, CDR2 FQNEAQ. CDR3 amino acids: CASSKDRFGQPQHF. The CDR3 DNA reads TGTGCCAGCAGCAAAGACAGATTTGGTCAGCCCCAGCATTTT.

About this clone: The sample has other DNA sequences that encode this CDR3 too. This chain joins TRBV12-3 or TRBV12-4 and TRBJ1-1; the D gene is possibly TRBD1 (5 bases). V was pared by 5 bases and J by 3 bases, with 10 bases between. This CDR3 comprises 13 residues. As DNA, the CDR3 is TGTGCCAGCAGTCTGGGAGGGGACACTGAAGCTTTCTTT. It encodes CASSLGGDTEAFF.

CDR3 sequence reads: CASSHLAGGSGELFF. The CDR3 DNA reads as TGTGCCAGCAGCCATTTAGCGGGGGGTTCCGGGGAGCTGTTTTTT. The chain uses TRBV3-1 (or the pseudogene TRBV3-2) and TRBJ2-2; 10 positions match TRBD2. Trimming at V came to 3 bases and at J to 6 bases, leaving 4 bases not matched to a gene. This CDR3 has 15 residues. The V gene's germline CDR1 is LGHDT and CDR2 YNNKEL (reference sequence).

This clone was seen only a few times. The rearrangement uses TRBV4-1 and TRBJ1-3; D possibly corresponds to TRBD1 (6 bases). Between the trimmed V and J ends, which lost 2 bases and 3 bases, there was a span of 11 bases. The CDR3 loop spans 15 amino acids. Germline V lookup: CDR1 MGHRA, CDR2 YSYEKL. The CDR3 DNA reads TGCGCCAGCAGCCAAAAACAGGGTTATGGAAACACCATATATTTT. This encodes CASSQKQGYGNTIYF.

The chain is built from TRBV5-4 and TRBJ2-5; tentatively, D is TRBD2 (5 bases). Germline assignment: CDR1 SGHNT and CDR2 YYREEE (reference sequence). V was trimmed by 2 bases and J by 5 bases, leaving 13 bases between them. This CDR3 is built from 14 residues. The CDR3 DNA reads as TGTGCCAGCAGCTTTCCGGAACCGGGGGAGACCCAGTACTTC. As protein: CASSFPEPGETQYF.

The chain has TRBV2 and TRBJ2-2; 8 nucleotides align to TRBD1. Germline CDR1 reads SNHLY; CDR2 reads FYNNEI. The J segment lost 3 bases and the V segment lost 6 bases, leaving 6 bases of the junction unmatched. The CDR3 spans 15 residues. This CDR3 reads CASRGTGLDTGELFF. In nucleotides, the CDR3 is TGTGCCAGCAGGGGGACAGGTTTGGACACCGGGGAGCTGTTTTTT.

About this clone itself: A much bigger clone sits one base away, suggesting this may be a read error. V is TRBV7-3 and J is TRBJ2-3; D is perhaps TRBD1 (6 bases). CDR1 and CDR2 (germline): SGHTA, FQGTGA. The CDR3 spans 14 residues. Trimming left V 2 bases short and J 0 bases short, with 6 bases between. The CDR3 loop reads CASSLQGSTDTQYF. CDR3 in DNA: TGTGCCAGCAGCTTACAGGGGAGCACAGATACGCAGTATTTT.

This chain connects TRBV3-1 (or the pseudogene TRBV3-2) to TRBJ2-1; TRBD2 aligns across 13 bases. V was pared by 4 bases and J by 7 bases, with 7 bases of the junction left unmatched. This CDR3 is built from 16 residues. The germline CDR1 and CDR2 sequences are LGHDT and YNNKEL (reference sequence). The CDR3 is CASSPTSGGTLNEQFF. DNA for the CDR3: TGTGCCAGCAGCCCGACTAGCGGGGGGACCTTGAATGAGCAGTTCTTC.